The entry below gives a single T cell receptor beta chain sequence along with its context. Antigen: not known. This specimen belongs to a study of STAT3 mutations in large granular lymphocyte leukemia. Study-level findings and limits: Suggested: STAT3 mutation was not the ancestral event for these clonal expansions. Differing intervals and regimens complicate linking therapy response to clone burden. Every T-cell large granular lymphocyte leukemia patient had at least one immunodominant TCR beta clonotype. Clonal expansion was inferred from other time points because no sample existed at each clone's first appearance.

Each sample's TCRbeta library yielded on average about 40,773 productive templates. The assay was immunoSEQ multiplex PCR, and TCRdb's table has in-frame clones only and misses some. The table lists over 25,000 clones, roughly 86% of them singletons. V lost 5 bases and J 11 bases, leaving 12 bases between the germline ends. CDR1 and CDR2 (germline): MDHEN, SYDVKM. This CDR3 is 11 amino acids long. The sample comprised peripheral blood mononuclear cells. The TCR originated in a man aged 55 to 70 with T-cell large granular lymphocyte leukemia. Some clones in this sample may be carry-over from other donors' samples. The chain recombines TRBV28 with TRBJ1-1; no reliable D call. The CDR3 sequence is CASSEVTKAFF. The CDR3, as DNA: TGTGCCAGCAGTGAGGTAACGAAGGCTTTCTTT.